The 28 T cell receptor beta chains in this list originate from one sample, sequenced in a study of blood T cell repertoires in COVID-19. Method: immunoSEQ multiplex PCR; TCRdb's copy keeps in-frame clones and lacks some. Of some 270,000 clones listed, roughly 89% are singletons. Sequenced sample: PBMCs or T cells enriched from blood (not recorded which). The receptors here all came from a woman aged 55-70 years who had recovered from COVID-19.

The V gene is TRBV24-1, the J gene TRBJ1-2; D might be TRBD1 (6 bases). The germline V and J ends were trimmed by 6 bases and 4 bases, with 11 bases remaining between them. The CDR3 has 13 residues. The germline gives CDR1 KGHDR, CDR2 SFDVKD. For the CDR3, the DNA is TGTGCCACCAGTTACAGGGCTGGCTATGGCTACACCTTC. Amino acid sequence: CATSYRAGYGYTF.

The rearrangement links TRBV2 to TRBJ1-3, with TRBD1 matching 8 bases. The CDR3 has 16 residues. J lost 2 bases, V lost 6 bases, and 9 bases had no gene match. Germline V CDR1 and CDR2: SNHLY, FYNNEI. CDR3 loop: CASSGTSGGPGNTIYF. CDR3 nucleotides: TGTGCCAGCAGCGGAACCTCAGGGGGCCCTGGAAACACCATATATTTT. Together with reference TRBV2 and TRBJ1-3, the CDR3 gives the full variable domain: EPEVTQTPSHQVTQMGQEVILRCVPISNHLYFYWYRQILGQKVEFLVSFYNNEISEKSEIFDDQFSVERPDGSNFTLKIRSTKLEDSAMYFCASSGTSGGPGNTIYFGEGSWLTVV.

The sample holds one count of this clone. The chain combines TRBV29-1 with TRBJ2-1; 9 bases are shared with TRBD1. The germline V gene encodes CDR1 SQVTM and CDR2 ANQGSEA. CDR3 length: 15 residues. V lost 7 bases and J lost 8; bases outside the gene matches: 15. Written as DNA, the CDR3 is TGCAGCGCACAACCCCCGTGGACAGGGGCGCATGAGCAGTTCTTC. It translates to CSAQPPWTGAHEQFF.

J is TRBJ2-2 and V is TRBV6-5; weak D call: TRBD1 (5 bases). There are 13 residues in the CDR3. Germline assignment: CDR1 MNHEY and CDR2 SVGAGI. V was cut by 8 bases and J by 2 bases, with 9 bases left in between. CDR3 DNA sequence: TGTGCCAGCTGGACATCCAACACCGGGGAGCTGTTTTTT. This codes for CASWTSNTGELFF.

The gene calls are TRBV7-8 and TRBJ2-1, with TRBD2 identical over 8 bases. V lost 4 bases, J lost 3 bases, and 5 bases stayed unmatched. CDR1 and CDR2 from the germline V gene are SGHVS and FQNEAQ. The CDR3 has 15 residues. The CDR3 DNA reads TGTGCCAGCAGCTCACGGGAGGGGGGCTACAATGAGCAGTTCTTC. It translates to CASSSREGGYNEQFF.

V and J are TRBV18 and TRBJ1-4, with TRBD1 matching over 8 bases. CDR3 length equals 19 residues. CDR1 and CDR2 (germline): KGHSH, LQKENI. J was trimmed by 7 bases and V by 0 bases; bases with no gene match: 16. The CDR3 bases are TGTGCCAGCTCACCACCGACGGCAGGGGGCCCCTACGGGGGTGAAAAACTGTTTTTT. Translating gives CASSPPTAGGPYGGEKLFF.

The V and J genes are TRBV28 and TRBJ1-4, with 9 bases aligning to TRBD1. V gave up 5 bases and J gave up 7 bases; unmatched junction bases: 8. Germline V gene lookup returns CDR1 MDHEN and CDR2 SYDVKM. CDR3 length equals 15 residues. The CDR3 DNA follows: TGTGCCAGCAGTACCCCCGGGACAGGGTCTGAAAAACTGTTTTTT. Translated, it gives CASSTPGTGSEKLFF.

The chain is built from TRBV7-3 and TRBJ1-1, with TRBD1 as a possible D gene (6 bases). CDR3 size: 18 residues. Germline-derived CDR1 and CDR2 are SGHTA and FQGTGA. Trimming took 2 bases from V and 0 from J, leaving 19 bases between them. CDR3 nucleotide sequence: TGTGCCAGCAGCTTAGTGAGGGTTGACGACAGGATGAACACTGAAGCTTTCTTT. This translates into CASSLVRVDDRMNTEAFF.

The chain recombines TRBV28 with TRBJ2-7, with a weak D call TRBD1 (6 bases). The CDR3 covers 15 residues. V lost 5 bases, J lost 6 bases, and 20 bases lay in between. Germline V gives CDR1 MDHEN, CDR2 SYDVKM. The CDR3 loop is CASSQRPGTFLEQYF. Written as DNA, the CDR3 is TGTGCCAGCAGTCAACGACCCGGGACATTCCTCGAGCAGTACTTC.

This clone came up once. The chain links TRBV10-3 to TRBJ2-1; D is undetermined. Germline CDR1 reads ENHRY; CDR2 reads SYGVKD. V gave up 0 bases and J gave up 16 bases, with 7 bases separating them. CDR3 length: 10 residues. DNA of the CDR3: TGTGCCATCAGTGAGTCCAGTGTTTTCTTC. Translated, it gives CAISESSVFF.

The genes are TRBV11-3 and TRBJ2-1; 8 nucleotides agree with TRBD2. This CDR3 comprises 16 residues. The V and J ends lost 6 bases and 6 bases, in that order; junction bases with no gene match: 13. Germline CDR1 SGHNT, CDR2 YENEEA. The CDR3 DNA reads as TGTGCCAGCAGTACGAGAGGTAGCGGGGTAGGCAATGAGCAGTTCTTC. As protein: CASSTRGSGVGNEQFF. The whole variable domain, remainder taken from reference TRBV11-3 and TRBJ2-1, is EAGVVQSPRYKIIEKKQPVAFWCNPISGHNTLYWYLQNLGQGPELLIRYENEEAVDDSQLPKDRFSAERLKGVDSTLKIQPAELGDSAVYLCASSTRGSGVGNEQFFGPGTRLTVL.

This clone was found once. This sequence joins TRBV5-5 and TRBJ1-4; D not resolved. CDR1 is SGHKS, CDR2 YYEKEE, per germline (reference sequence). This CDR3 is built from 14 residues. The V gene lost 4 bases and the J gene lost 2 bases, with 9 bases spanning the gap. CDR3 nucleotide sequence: TGTGCCAGCAGCGCGGACTGGACTAATGAAAAACTGTTTTTT. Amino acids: CASSADWTNEKLFF.

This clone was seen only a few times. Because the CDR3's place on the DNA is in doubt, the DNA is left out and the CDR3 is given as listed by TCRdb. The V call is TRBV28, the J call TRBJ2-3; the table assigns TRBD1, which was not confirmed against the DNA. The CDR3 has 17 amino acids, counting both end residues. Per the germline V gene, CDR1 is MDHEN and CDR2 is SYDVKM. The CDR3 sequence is CASSLGTGQGSTDTQYF.

The CDR3 DNA sequence: TGTGCCAGCAGGCCCTTGACAGGGGGGACTGAAGCTTTCTTT. Translated: CASRPLTGGTEAFF. J is TRBJ1-1 and V is TRBV6-5; 9 bases are shared with TRBD1. The CDR3 totals 14 residues. Germline loops: CDR1 MNHEY, CDR2 SVGAGI. V shed 6 bases and J 5 bases; nucleotides not matched to a gene: 7.

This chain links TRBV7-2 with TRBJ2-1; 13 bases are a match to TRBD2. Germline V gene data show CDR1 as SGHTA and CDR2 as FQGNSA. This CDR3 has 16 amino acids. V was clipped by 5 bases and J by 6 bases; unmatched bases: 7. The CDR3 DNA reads TGTGCCAGCAGCCAGAGGCGGACTAGCGGGGGCAATGAGCAGTTCTTC. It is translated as CASSQRRTSGGNEQFF.

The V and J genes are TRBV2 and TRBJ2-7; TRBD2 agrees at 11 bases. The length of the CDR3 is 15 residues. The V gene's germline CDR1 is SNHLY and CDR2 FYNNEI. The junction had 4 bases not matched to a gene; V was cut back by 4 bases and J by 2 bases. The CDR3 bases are TGTGCCAGCAGTGTTGCTAGCGGGGGGCCCTACGAGCAGTACTTC. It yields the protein CASSVASGGPYEQYF.

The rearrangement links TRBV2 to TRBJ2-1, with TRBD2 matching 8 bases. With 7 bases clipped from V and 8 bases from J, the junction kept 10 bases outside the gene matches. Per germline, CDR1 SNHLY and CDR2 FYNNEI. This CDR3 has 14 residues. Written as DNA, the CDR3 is TGTGCCAGCAAGGGACTAGTTTCTTTATATGAGCAGTTCTTC. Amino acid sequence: CASKGLVSLYEQFF.

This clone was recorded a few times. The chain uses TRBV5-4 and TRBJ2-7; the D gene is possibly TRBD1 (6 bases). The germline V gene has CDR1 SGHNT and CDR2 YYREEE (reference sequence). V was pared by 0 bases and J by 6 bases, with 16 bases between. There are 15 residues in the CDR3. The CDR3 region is CASSLALSGVSEQYF. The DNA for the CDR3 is TGTGCCAGCAGCTTGGCCTTGTCAGGGGTAAGCGAGCAGTACTTC.

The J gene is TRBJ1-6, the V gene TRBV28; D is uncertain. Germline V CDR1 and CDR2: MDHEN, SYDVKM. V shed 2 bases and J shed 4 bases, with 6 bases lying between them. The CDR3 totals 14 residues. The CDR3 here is CASSLGQYNSPLHF. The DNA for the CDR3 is TGTGCCAGCAGTTTAGGGCAATATAATTCACCCCTCCACTTT.

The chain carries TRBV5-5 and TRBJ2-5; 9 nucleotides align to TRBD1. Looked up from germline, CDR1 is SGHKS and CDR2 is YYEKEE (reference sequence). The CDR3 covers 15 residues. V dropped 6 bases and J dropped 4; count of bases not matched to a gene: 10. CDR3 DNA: TGTGCCAGCACCCCACCGGGACAGGGCGGAGAGACCCAGTACTTC. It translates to CASTPPGQGGETQYF.

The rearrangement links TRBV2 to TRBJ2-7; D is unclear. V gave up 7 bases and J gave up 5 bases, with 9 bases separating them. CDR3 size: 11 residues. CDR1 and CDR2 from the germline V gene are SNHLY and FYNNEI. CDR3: CASMGRNEQYF. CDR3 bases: TGTGCCAGCATGGGCCGGAACGAGCAGTACTTC.

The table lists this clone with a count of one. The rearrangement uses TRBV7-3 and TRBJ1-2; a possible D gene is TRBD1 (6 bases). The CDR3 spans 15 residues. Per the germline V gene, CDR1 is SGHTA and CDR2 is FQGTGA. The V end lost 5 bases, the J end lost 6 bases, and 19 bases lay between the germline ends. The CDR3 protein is CASSRTGGATDGYTF. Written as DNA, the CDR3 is TGTGCCAGCAGCCGTACTGGGGGCGCGACCGATGGCTACACCTTC.

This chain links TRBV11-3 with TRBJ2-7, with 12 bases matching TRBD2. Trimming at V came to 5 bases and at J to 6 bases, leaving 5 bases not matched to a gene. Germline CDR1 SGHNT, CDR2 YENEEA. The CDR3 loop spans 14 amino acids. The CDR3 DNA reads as TGTGCCAGCAGCCCCGGACTAGCGGGGAGCGAGCAGTACTTC. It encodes CASSPGLAGSEQYF.

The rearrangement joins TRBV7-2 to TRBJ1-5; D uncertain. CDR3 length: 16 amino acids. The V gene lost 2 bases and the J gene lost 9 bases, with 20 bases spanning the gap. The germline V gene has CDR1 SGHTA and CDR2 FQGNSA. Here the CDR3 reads CASSLSQASLRGPQHF. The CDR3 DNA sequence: TGTGCCAGCAGCTTATCCCAAGCCTCCCTGAGAGGGCCCCAGCATTTT.

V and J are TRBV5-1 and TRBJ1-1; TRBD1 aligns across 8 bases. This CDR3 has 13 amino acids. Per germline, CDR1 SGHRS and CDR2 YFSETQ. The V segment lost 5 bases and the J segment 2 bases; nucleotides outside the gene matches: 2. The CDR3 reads CASRGQVNTEAFF. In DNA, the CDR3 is TGCGCCAGCAGGGGACAGGTTAACACTGAAGCTTTCTTT.

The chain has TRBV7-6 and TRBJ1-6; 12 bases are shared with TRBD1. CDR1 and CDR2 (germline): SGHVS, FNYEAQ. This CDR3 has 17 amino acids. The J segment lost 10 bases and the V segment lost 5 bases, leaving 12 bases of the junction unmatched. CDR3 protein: CASSNSLGQGARSPLHF. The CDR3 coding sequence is TGTGCCAGCAGCAACTCCCTGGGACAGGGGGCGCGATCACCCCTCCACTTT.

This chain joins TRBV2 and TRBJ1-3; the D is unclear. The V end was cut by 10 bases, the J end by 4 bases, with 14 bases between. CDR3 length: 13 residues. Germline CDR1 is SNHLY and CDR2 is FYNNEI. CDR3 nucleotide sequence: TGTGCCACGCGGGCGAGTCCCGGAAACACCATATATTTT. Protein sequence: CATRASPGNTIYF.

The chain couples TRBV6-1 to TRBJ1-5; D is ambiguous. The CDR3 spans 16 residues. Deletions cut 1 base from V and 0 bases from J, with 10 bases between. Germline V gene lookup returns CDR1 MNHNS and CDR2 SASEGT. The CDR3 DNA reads TGTGCCAGCAGTGAAGTCCCAGGCTATAGCAATCAGCCCCAGCATTTT. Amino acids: CASSEVPGYSNQPQHF.